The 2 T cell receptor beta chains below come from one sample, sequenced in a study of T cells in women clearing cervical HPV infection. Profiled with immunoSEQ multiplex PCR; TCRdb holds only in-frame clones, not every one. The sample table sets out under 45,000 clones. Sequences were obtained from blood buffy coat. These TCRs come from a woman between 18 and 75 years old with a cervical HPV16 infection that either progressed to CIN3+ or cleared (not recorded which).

Here the CDR3 reads CASSRTELYGYTF. CDR3 DNA, as far as it was read: TGTGCCAGCAGCCGGACAGAGCTCTATGGC. This rearrangement joins TRBV7-9 to TRBJ1-2, with a weak D call TRBD1 (6 bases). Read coverage stops 3 residues before the CDR3 terminus; the germline J gene supplies the remainder. Trimming cost V 5 bases and J 4 bases, with 11 bases left between them. The V gene's germline CDR1 is SEHNR and CDR2 FQNEAQ (reference sequence). The CDR3 loop spans 13 amino acids.

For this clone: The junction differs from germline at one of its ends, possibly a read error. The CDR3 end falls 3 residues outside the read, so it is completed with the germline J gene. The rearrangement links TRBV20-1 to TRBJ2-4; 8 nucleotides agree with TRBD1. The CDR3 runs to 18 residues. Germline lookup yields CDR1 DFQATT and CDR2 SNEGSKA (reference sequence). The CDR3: CSAGDPLIRGQAKNIQYF. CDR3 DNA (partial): TGCAGTGCTGGAGACCCCCTCATCAGGGGGCAGGCCAAAAACATT.